The 24 T cell receptor beta chains below come from one sample, sequenced in a study of CD8+ T cells in alopecia areata. The treatment was: oral pan-JAK inhibitor, 5-10 mg twice daily. Extraction of RNA preceded its reverse transcription into cDNA, which served as the sequencing template. Assay used: immunoSEQ multiplex PCR; TCRdb lists only in-frame clones, some missing. The top ten hold around 5.7% of the sample, which has around 120,000 clones, around 60% seen once. The specimen was CD4+ T cells sorted from blood, collected at week 4, from a patient treated with tofacitinib. The receptors shown here come from a human donor with alopecia areata.

The gene calls are TRBV5-1 and TRBJ2-5; TRBD2 aligns across 9 bases. There are 15 residues in the CDR3. The V and J ends lost 1 base and 3 bases, in that order; junction bases with no gene match: 4. CDR1 is SGHRS and CDR2 is YFSETQ in the germline V gene. The CDR3 reads CASSLQASGEETQYF. CDR3 sequence (DNA): TGCGCCAGCAGCTTGCAGGCTAGCGGGGAAGAGACCCAGTACTTC.

The chain has TRBV29-1 and TRBJ1-1; no clear D. CDR1 is SQVTM, CDR2 ANQGSEA, per germline. Between the trimmed V and J ends, which lost 2 bases and 1 base, there was a span of 8 bases. The CDR3 length is 13 residues. The chain's CDR3 is CSVEPEENTEAFF. In DNA, the CDR3 is TGCAGCGTTGAACCAGAGGAGAACACTGAAGCTTTCTTT.

The chain carries TRBV25-1 and TRBJ2-5; 8 nucleotides line up with TRBD1. The germline CDR1 and CDR2 sequences are MGHDK and SYGVNS. The CDR3 is 15 amino acids. V lost 2 bases to trimming and J lost 2 bases; unmatched junction nucleotides: 4. In DNA, the CDR3 is TGTGCCAGCAGTGAAGGACAGGGCAAACAAGAGACCCAGTACTTC. Translated: CASSEGQGKQETQYF.

The chain carries TRBV29-1 and TRBJ2-4; the D gene is possibly TRBD2 (6 bases). V was shortened by 4 bases and J by 4 bases, with 8 bases between the two germline ends. The CDR3 consists of 12 residues. Germline V gene data show CDR1 as SQVTM and CDR2 as ANQGSEA. The CDR3 is CSVGREKNIQYF. The CDR3 coding sequence is TGCAGCGTTGGGAGGGAGAAAAACATTCAGTACTTC.

This clone was seen more than once but under ten times. This chain uses TRBV15 with TRBJ2-2; the D gene is possibly TRBD1 (5 bases). The CDR3 extends over 14 amino acids. Germline V gene data show CDR1 as LNHNV and CDR2 as YYDKDF (reference sequence). With 2 bases removed from V and 8 bases from J, the gap between germline ends came to 12 bases. The CDR3 region is CATSRPTGAGELFF. The CDR3 DNA follows: TGTGCCACCAGCAGACCTACAGGTGCAGGGGAGCTGTTTTTT.

The chain employs TRBV5-1 and TRBJ2-7; 9 bases are a match to TRBD2. Trimming at V came to 4 bases and at J to 2 bases, leaving 7 bases not matched to a gene. CDR1 is SGHRS, CDR2 YFSETQ, per germline. The CDR3 loop spans 15 amino acids. DNA for the CDR3: TGCGCCAGCAGCCCGGCGGGGGGGATAGCCTACGAGCAGTACTTC. Translated: CASSPAGGIAYEQYF.

The sample holds a few counts of this clone. This rearrangement joins TRBV5-1 to TRBJ2-2; no firm D call. The CDR3 is 15 amino acids. Germline V CDR1 and CDR2: SGHRS, YFSETQ. The V end lost 0 bases, the J end lost 2 bases, and 8 bases lay between the germline ends. CDR3 in DNA: TGCGCCAGCAGCTTGGCGCTCGACAACACCGGGGAGCTGTTTTTT. Translation gives CASSLALDNTGELFF.

V is TRBV7-2 and J is TRBJ1-1; possible D gene TRBD1, 6 bases. Germline assignment: CDR1 SGHTA and CDR2 FQGNSA. With 1 base removed from V and 7 bases from J, the gap between germline ends came to 13 bases. The CDR3 extends over 14 amino acids. The CDR3 sequence: CASSLVAGGSEAFF. In nucleotides, the CDR3 is TGTGCCAGCAGCTTAGTGGCGGGGGGCAGTGAAGCTTTCTTT.

This chain joins TRBV15 and TRBJ2-1, with D perhaps TRBD1 (5 bases). CDR1 and CDR2 (germline): LNHNV, YYDKDF (reference sequence). V was trimmed by 9 bases and J by 7 bases, leaving 10 bases between them. This CDR3 has 11 amino acids. The CDR3 loop is CATGPRNEQFF. The CDR3 DNA reads as TGTGCCACGGGGCCCCGGAATGAGCAGTTCTTC.

V gene TRBV10-3 combines with J gene TRBJ2-5, with 7 nucleotides matching TRBD2. The CDR3 is 13 residues long. V lost 11 bases to trimming and J lost 0 bases; unmatched junction nucleotides: 6. Germline V gene lookup returns CDR1 ENHRY and CDR2 SYGVKD. The DNA of the CDR3 is TGTGCCGCCGGGGCGGGGGACCAAGAGACCCAGTACTTC. It translates to CAAGAGDQETQYF.

The gene calls are TRBV9 and TRBJ1-5, with 7 bases that match TRBD1. Germline assignment: CDR1 SGDLS and CDR2 YYNGEE. V lost 4 bases and J lost 5; bases outside the gene matches: 6. CDR3 length: 14 residues. CDR3 in DNA: TGTGCCAGCAGCACCGGGACAGCTCATCAGCCCCAGCATTTT. Its protein product is CASSTGTAHQPQHF.

This chain joins TRBV2 and TRBJ2-1; no definite D call. Trimming took off 1 base at V and 6 bases at J, with 4 bases between the two ends. The germline gives CDR1 SNHLY, CDR2 FYNNEI. This CDR3 region has 12 residues. This chain's CDR3 is CASSEGANEQFF. The CDR3 bases are TGTGCCAGCAGTGAAGGGGCCAATGAGCAGTTCTTC. Full variable domain (rest looked up from reference TRBV2 and TRBJ2-1): EPEVTQTPSHQVTQMGQEVILRCVPISNHLYFYWYRQILGQKVEFLVSFYNNEISEKSEIFDDQFSVERPDGSNFTLKIRSTKLEDSAMYFCASSEGANEQFFGPGTRLTVL.

The chain combines TRBV5-6 with TRBJ2-5; 8 bases line up with TRBD1. With 3 bases clipped from V and 5 bases from J, the junction kept 6 bases outside the gene matches. Per the germline V gene, CDR1 is SGHDT and CDR2 is YYEEEE. The CDR3 is 14 amino acids. The CDR3 region is CASSSSGGSETQYF. CDR3 bases: TGTGCCAGCAGCTCTTCAGGGGGCTCGGAGACCCAGTACTTC.

The chain combines TRBV29-1 with TRBJ2-3; TRBD2 might be the D (7 bases). CDR3 length: 16 residues. Trimming left V 2 bases short and J 2 bases short, with 17 bases between. Germline V gives CDR1 SQVTM, CDR2 ANQGSEA. CDR3 DNA: TGCAGCGTTGAATCACGTGGGGGGGCCGCCACAGATACGCAGTATTTT. Translating it yields CSVESRGGAATDTQYF.

The chain joins TRBV4-3 to TRBJ1-2, with a tentative D call TRBD1 (5 bases). Per the germline V gene, CDR1 is LGHNA and CDR2 is YSLEER. The CDR3 has 14 residues. V lost 3 bases to trimming and J lost 8 bases, with 16 bases between them. The CDR3 DNA reads TGCGCCAGCAGCCACCACGACAGACCAGGAGGCTACACCTTC. Translation gives CASSHHDRPGGYTF.

The chain joins TRBV25-1 to TRBJ2-7; D gene unclear. Deletions cut 3 bases from V and 0 bases from J, with 6 bases between. The CDR3 is 13 amino acids. Germline-derived CDR1 and CDR2 are MGHDK and SYGVNS. CDR3 amino acids: CASSETSSYEQYF. DNA of the CDR3: TGTGCCAGCAGTGAGACCAGCTCCTACGAGCAGTACTTC.

The chain recombines TRBV27 with TRBJ2-1; maybe TRBD2 (6 bases). The V end lost 7 bases, the J end lost 0 bases, and 13 bases lay between the germline ends. The germline CDR1 and CDR2 sequences are MNHEY and SMNVEV (reference sequence). The CDR3 loop spans 15 amino acids. The CDR3 sequence: CASMMGSGSYNEQFF. The CDR3 DNA sequence: TGTGCCAGCATGATGGGTAGCGGCTCCTACAATGAGCAGTTCTTC.

This clone was detected a few times. V is TRBV4-1 and J is TRBJ2-7, with 9 bases lining up with TRBD2. Germline lookup yields CDR1 MGHRA and CDR2 YSYEKL. This CDR3 is 17 amino acids long. V trimming: 0 bases; J trimming: 2 bases; junction bases outside the gene matches: 8. CDR3 sequence: CASSQDGASGTAYEQYF. The CDR3 region has the DNA TGCGCCAGCAGCCAAGACGGGGCTAGCGGGACAGCCTACGAGCAGTACTTC.

The chain joins TRBV18 to TRBJ1-1, with TRBD1 as a possible D gene (5 bases). The germline gives CDR1 KGHSH, CDR2 LQKENI. The V and J ends lost 1 base and 3 bases respectively, with 6 bases between them. The CDR3 contains 13 residues. The CDR3 region is CASSPRGDTEAFF. The CDR3 DNA reads TGTGCCAGCTCACCACGAGGGGACACTGAAGCTTTCTTT.

The chain joins TRBV27 to TRBJ2-7; TRBD2 agrees at 9 bases. V lost 9 bases to trimming and J lost 3 bases; unmatched junction nucleotides: 6. CDR3 size: 13 residues. Germline V gene lookup returns CDR1 MNHEY and CDR2 SMNVEV (reference sequence). CDR3 bases: TGTGCCAGTAAACTAGCGGGCAACTACGAGCAGTACTTC. It yields the protein CASKLAGNYEQYF.

The chain uses TRBV20-1 and TRBJ1-2; D is uncertain. The germline CDR1 and CDR2 sequences are DFQATT and SNEGSKA (reference sequence). The CDR3 runs 11 residues. Trimming took 2 bases from V and 2 from J, leaving 3 bases between them. The CDR3 here is CSARLNYGYTF. CDR3 nucleotides: TGCAGTGCTAGACTAAACTATGGCTACACCTTC.

This clone was seen a few times. The V gene is TRBV4-1, the J gene TRBJ1-2, with TRBD1 matching 7 bases. V trimming: 0 bases; J trimming: 4 bases; junction bases outside the gene matches: 11. CDR1 is MGHRA and CDR2 is YSYEKL in the germline V gene. The CDR3 extends over 17 amino acids. The CDR3 loop is CASSQESSGQPGYGYTF. The CDR3 nucleotides read TGCGCCAGCAGCCAAGAATCCTCGGGACAGCCGGGCTATGGCTACACCTTC.

The chain couples TRBV6-6 to TRBJ2-7; D uncertain. The germline V gene encodes CDR1 MNHNY and CDR2 SVGAGI (reference sequence). The CDR3 spans 11 residues. V lost 5 bases and J lost 3, with 5 bases in between. This CDR3 reads CASSIRYEQYF. DNA of the CDR3: TGTGCCAGCAGTATCCGCTACGAGCAGTACTTC.

The genes are TRBV25-1 and TRBJ2-6; D is unclear. CDR1 and CDR2 (germline): MGHDK, SYGVNS. V lost 1 base and J lost 4, with 5 bases in between. This CDR3 has 14 amino acids. CDR3 region: CASSEFRGANVLTF. In DNA form, the CDR3 reads TGTGCCAGCAGTGAATTTCGAGGGGCCAACGTCCTGACTTTC.